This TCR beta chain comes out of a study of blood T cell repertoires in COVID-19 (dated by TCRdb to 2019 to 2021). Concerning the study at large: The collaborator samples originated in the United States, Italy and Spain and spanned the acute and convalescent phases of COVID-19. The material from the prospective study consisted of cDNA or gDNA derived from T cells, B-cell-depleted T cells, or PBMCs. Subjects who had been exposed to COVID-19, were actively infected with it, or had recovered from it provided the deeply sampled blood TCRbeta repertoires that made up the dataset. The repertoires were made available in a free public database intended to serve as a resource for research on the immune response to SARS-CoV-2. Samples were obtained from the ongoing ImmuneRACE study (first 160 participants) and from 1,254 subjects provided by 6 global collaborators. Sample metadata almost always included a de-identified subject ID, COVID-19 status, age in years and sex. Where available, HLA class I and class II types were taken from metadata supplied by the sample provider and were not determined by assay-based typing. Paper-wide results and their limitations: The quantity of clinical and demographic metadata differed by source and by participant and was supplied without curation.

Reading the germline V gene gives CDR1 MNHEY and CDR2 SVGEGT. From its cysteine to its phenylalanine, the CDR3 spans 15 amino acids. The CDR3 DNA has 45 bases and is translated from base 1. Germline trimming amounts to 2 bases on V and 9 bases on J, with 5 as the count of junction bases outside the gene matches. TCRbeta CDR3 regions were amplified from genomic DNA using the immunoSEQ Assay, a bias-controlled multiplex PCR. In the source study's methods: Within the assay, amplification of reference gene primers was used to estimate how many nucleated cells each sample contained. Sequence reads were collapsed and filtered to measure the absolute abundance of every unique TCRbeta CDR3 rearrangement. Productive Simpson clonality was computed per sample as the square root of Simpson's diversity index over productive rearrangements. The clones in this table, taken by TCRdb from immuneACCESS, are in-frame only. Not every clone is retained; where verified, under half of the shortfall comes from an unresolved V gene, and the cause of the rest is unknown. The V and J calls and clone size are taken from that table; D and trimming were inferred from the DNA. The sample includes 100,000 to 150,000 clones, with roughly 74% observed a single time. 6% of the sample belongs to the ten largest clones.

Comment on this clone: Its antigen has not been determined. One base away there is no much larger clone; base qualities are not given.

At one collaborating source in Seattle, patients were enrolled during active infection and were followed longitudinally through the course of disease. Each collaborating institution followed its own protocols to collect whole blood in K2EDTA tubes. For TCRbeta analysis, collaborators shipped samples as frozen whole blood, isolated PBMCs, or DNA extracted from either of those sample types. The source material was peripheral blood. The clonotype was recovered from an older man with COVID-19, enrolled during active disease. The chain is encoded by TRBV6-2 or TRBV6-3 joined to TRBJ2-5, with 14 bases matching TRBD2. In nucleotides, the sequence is TGTGCCAGCAGTTACCCCACGACTAGCGGGAGGGCCCAGTACTTC. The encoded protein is CASSYPTTSGRAQYF.